This T cell receptor beta chain was identified during a study of spatial heterogeneity in lung cancer. The overall study: Median follow-up for sequenced PBMC samples was two to three years after resection, when such samples existed.

Each TCR cDNA molecule carried a unique molecular identifier. TCRdb called the 5' RACE reads again in MiXCR, with one record for every CDR3 protein. Here the sample spans 95,000 to 130,000 distinct CDR3 sequences, approximately 12% being singletons. CDR1 DFQATT and CDR2 SNEGSKA come from the germline V gene (reference sequence). The CDR3 loop spans 14 amino acids. With 3 bases removed from V and 2 bases from J, the gap between germline ends came to 13 bases. General study findings and limits: Ubiquitous expanded tumor TCRs surfaced in blood more at resection than they did at follow-up.

Sample time point: blood at routine non-recurrence follow-up after resection. No cells were sorted before sequencing. The whole RNA sequenced was extracted from tumor, nontumor lung or frozen PBMC. This clonotype was recorded a few times. Its antigen is undetermined. This clonotype was obtained from a male donor with early-stage non-small cell lung cancer. Sequencing used PBMCs, obtained at follow-up. This chain links TRBV20-1 with TRBJ1-2; D might be TRBD1 (6 bases). CDR3 region: CSASEGQGNYGYTF. CDR3 nucleotide sequence: TGCAGTGCTAGTGAGGGTCAGGGGAACTATGGCTACACCTTC.